These T cell receptor beta chains were read from a single sample in a study of cytomegalovirus exposure and HLA in healthy donors. Libraries were prepared by immunoSEQ multiplex PCR; TCRdb keeps only in-frame clonotypes and omits some of them. The table records approximately 220,000 clones, about 74% of them present only once. Sequencing was performed on PBMCs. These receptors all stem from a man aged 40-50 years in good health and CMV-seronegative. Both conserved end residues are part of each CDR3. The D gene is left open where the match is weak. Expanded clones are given a class, and other clones once, few, many or no size at all.

length: 16
size: few
J: TRBJ1-1
D: TRBD1
V: TRBV18
DNA: TGTGCCAGCTCCAGACAGGGGGCGGGGGTGAACACTGAAGCTTTCTTT
CDR3: CASSRQGAGVNTEAFF

length: 13
size: .
J: TRBJ1-5
D: .
V: TRBV6-1
DNA: TGTGCCAGCAGTGAGACAGTAAATCAGCCCCAGCATTTT
CDR3: CASSETVNQPQHF

length: 14
size: .
J: TRBJ2-7
D: TRBD1
V: TRBV7-9
DNA: TGTGCCAGCAGCTTAGCGGACAGGTCCTACGAGCAGTACTTC
CDR3: CASSLADRSYEQYF

length: 11
size: .
J: TRBJ2-3
D: .
V: TRBV7-9
DNA: TGTTCCAGCAGCTCTACAGATACGCAGTATTTT
CDR3: CSSSSTDTQYF

length: 13
size: .
J: TRBJ2-7
D: .
V: TRBV2
DNA: TGTGCCAGCAGTGAGAGAGGATTCTACGAGCAGTACTTC
CDR3: CASSERGFYEQYF

length: 17
size: .
J: TRBJ1-1
D: TRBD1
V: TRBV28
DNA: TGTGCCAGCAGTTCTTACGACAGGGGCCATTACAACACTGAAGCTTTCTTT
CDR3: CASSSYDRGHYNTEAFF

length: 13
size: .
J: TRBJ1-5
D: .
V: TRBV15
DNA: TGTGCCACCAGCAGAGATCGGGGAGAGCCCCAGCATTTT
CDR3: CATSRDRGEPQHF

length: 13
size: .
J: TRBJ2-7
D: .
V: TRBV5-4
DNA: TGTGCCAGCAGCTTGAAATCCAACTACGAGCAGTACTTC
CDR3: CASSLKSNYEQYF

length: 12
size: once
J: TRBJ2-7
D: .
V: TRBV27
DNA: TGTGCCAGCGGCCCCATAAGAAATGAGCAGTACTTC
CDR3: CASGPIRNEQYF

length: 18
size: .
J: TRBJ2-1
D: TRBD2
V: TRBV10-2
DNA: TGCGCCAGCAGTGAGTATGGTAGCGGGAGTGCCCTATACAATGAGCAGTTCTTC
CDR3: CASSEYGSGSALYNEQFF

length: 13
size: .
J: TRBJ1-2
D: .
V: TRBV5-6
DNA: TGTGCCAGCAGCCCCCGCGGTAACTATGGCTACACCTTC
CDR3: CASSPRGNYGYTF

length: 17
size: .
J: TRBJ1-1
D: TRBD1
V: TRBV27
DNA: TGTGCCAGCAGTCTACCCCCCTACAGGGGGGCGCTGACTGAAGCTTTCTTT
CDR3: CASSLPPYRGALTEAFF

length: 15
size: few
J: TRBJ2-7
D: .
V: TRBV5-6
DNA: TGTGCCAGCAGCTTAAGGGGTAAAACCCATTACGAGCAGTACTTC
CDR3: CASSLRGKTHYEQYF

length: 15
size: .
J: TRBJ2-7
D: TRBD2
V: TRBV27
DNA: TGTGCCAGCATTTATGAGACTAGCGGGAGGGGCGAGCAGTACTTC
CDR3: CASIYETSGRGEQYF

length: 12
size: .
J: TRBJ2-2
D: .
V: TRBV9
DNA: TGTGCCAGCAGCCCTACTGACGGGGAGCTGTTTTTT
CDR3: CASSPTDGELFF

length: 15
size: .
J: TRBJ1-4
D: TRBD1
V: TRBV7-9
DNA: TGTGCCAGCAGCCCCGGGACAGGGACTAATGAAAAACTGTTTTTT
CDR3: CASSPGTGTNEKLFF

length: 16
size: .
J: TRBJ2-5
D: TRBD1
V: TRBV19
DNA: TGTGCCAGTAGTATAGGTACAGGGGGAATACAAGAGACCCAGTACTTC
CDR3: CASSIGTGGIQETQYF

length: 15
size: .
J: TRBJ2-3
D: TRBD1
V: TRBV29-1
DNA: TGCAGCGCCCCGGGCTCAGGGGGCCCCACAGATACGCAGTATTTT
CDR3: CSAPGSGGPTDTQYF

length: 16
size: .
J: TRBJ2-3
D: TRBD2
V: TRBV7-2
DNA: TGTGCCAGCACGCCGAGGACTAGCGGGGGCACAGATACGCAGTATTTT
CDR3: CASTPRTSGGTDTQYF

length: 15
size: .
J: TRBJ1-5
D: TRBD1
V: TRBV2
DNA: TGTGCCAGCAGTGAGGCCAGGGGGACCCATCAGCCCCAGCATTTT
CDR3: CASSEARGTHQPQHF

length: 15
size: .
J: TRBJ1-5
D: .
V: TRBV28
DNA: TGTGCCAGCAGTTCCCCTCTGCGGGGCAATCAGCCCCAGCATTTT
CDR3: CASSSPLRGNQPQHF

length: 14
size: once
J: TRBJ2-7
D: TRBD1
V: TRBV5-1
DNA: TGCGCCAGCAGCCCTGGACAGGGGTTGGACGAGCAGTACTTC
CDR3: CASSPGQGLDEQYF

length: 14
size: .
J: TRBJ2-7
D: .
V: TRBV6-5
DNA: TGTGCCAGCAAAGCAGGGCTTCCCTACTACGAGCAGTACTTC
CDR3: CASKAGLPYYEQYF

length: 15
size: once
J: TRBJ2-1
D: TRBD2
V: TRBV4-3
DNA: TGCGCCAGCAGCCCCGGGACTAGCGGGGACAATGAGCAGTTCTTC
CDR3: CASSPGTSGDNEQFF

length: 14
size: .
J: TRBJ2-2
D: .
V: TRBV7-2
DNA: TGTGCCAGCACAGAGCTAGCTGACACCGGGGAGCTGTTTTTT
CDR3: CASTELADTGELFF

length: 12
size: .
J: TRBJ1-2
D: TRBD1
V: TRBV27
DNA: TGTGCCAGCAGTCCAGGGGGTAGTGGCTACACCTTC
CDR3: CASSPGGSGYTF

length: 14
size: .
J: TRBJ2-1
D: TRBD1
V: TRBV7-9
DNA: TGTGCCAGCATCAATCGGACAGGGGGGGATGAGCAGTTCTTC
CDR3: CASINRTGGDEQFF

length: 16
size: .
J: TRBJ1-3
D: TRBD1
V: TRBV11-2
DNA: TGTGCCAGCAGCTATACCGGGGACAGCTCTGGAAACACCATATATTTT
CDR3: CASSYTGDSSGNTIYF

length: 13
size: few
J: TRBJ2-7
D: .
V: TRBV5-4
DNA: TGTGCCAGCAGCCCAGGCACCGCCGACGAGCAGTACTTC
CDR3: CASSPGTADEQYF

length: 16
size: few
J: TRBJ2-2
D: .
V: TRBV18
DNA: TGTGCCAGCTCACCACGGCCAGCGGAAAAGTACGGGGAGCTGTTTTTT
CDR3: CASSPRPAEKYGELFF